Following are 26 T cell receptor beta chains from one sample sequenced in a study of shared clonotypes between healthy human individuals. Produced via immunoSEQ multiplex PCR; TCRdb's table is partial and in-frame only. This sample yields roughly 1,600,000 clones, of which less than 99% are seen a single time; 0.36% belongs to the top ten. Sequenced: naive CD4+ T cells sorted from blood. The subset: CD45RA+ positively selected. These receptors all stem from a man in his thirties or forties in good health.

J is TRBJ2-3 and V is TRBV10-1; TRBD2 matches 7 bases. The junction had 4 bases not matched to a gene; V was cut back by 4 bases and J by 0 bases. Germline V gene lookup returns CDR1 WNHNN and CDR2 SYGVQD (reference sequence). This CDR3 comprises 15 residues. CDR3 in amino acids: CASSGNSGSTDTQYF. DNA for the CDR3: TGCGCCAGCAGTGGGAATAGCGGGAGCACAGATACGCAGTATTTT.

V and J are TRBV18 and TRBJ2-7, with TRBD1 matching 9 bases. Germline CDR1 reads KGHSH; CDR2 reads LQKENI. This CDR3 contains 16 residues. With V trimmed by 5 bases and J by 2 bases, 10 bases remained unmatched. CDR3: CASSSPSGTGTYEQYF. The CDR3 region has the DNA TGTGCCAGCTCATCGCCGTCCGGGACAGGGACCTACGAGCAGTACTTC.

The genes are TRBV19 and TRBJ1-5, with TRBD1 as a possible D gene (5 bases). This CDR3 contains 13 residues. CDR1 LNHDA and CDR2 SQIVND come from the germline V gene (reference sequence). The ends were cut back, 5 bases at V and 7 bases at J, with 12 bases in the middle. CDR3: CASSRREEQPQHF. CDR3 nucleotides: TGTGCCAGTAGTCGCAGGGAGGAACAGCCCCAGCATTTT.

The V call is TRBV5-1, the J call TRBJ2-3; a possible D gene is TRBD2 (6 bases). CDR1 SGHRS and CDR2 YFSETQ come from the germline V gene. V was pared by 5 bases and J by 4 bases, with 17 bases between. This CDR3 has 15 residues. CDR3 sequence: CASRSGLGKPDTQYF. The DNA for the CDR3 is TGCGCCAGCAGATCGGGACTGGGCAAGCCAGATACGCAGTATTTT.

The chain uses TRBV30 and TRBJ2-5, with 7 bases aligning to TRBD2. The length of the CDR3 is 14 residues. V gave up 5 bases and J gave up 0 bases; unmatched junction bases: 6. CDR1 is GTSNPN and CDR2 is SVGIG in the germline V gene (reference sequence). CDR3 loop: CAWGHGGNQETQYF. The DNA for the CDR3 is TGTGCCTGGGGACACGGGGGGAACCAAGAGACCCAGTACTTC.

The CDR3 loop is CARREGAGYGYTF. In nucleotides, the CDR3 is TGTGCCAGAAGAGAGGGGGCGGGCTATGGCTACACCTTC. V gene TRBV10-3 combines with J gene TRBJ1-2, with TRBD1 identical over 7 bases. V trimming: 10 bases; J trimming: 4 bases; junction bases outside the gene matches: 9. The CDR3 totals 13 residues. Germline V CDR1 and CDR2: ENHRY, SYGVKD.

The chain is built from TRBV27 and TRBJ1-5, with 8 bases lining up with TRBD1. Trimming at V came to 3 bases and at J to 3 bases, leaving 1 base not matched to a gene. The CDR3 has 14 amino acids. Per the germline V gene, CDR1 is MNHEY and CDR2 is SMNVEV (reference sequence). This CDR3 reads CASSFQGANQPQHF. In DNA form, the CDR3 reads TGTGCCAGCAGTTTTCAGGGGGCCAATCAGCCCCAGCATTTT.

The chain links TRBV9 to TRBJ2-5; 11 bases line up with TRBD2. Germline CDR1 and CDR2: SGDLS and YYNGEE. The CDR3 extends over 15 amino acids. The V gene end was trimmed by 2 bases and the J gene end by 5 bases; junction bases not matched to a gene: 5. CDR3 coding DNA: TGTGCCAGCAGCGTTACTAGCGGGAGTGCGGAGACCCAGTACTTC. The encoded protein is CASSVTSGSAETQYF.

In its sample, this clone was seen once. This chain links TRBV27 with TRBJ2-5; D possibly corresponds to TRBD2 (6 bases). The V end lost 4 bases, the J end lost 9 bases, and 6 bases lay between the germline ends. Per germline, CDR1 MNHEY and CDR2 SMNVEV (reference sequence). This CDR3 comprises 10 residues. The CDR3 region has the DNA TGTGCCAGCAGTTGGGGGGCCCAGTACTTC. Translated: CASSWGAQYF.

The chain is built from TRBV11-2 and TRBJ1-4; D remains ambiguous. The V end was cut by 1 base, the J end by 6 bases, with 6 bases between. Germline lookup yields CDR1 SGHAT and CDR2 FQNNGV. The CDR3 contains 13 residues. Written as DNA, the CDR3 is TGTGCCAGCAGCTTAGGGGAGGATGAAAAACTGTTTTTT. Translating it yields CASSLGEDEKLFF.

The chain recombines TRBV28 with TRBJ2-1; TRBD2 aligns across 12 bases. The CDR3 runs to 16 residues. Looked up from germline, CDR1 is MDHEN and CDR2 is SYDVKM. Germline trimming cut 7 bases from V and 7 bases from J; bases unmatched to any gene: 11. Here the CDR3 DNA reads TGTGCCAGCACTCCGCGGGTTCTAGCGGGAGGGAATGAGCAGTTCTTC. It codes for CASTPRVLAGGNEQFF.

DNA of the CDR3: TGTGCCAGCAGCTTAGTCCCCCCTAGCGGGAGCTCCTACAATGAGCAGTTCTTC. It specifies CASSLVPPSGSSYNEQFF. The V and J genes are TRBV7-6 and TRBJ2-1; 10 bases align to TRBD2. CDR1 is SGHVS, CDR2 FNYEAQ, per germline. V shed 1 base, J shed 0 bases, and the junction held 6 bases outside the gene matches. CDR3 length: 18 amino acids.

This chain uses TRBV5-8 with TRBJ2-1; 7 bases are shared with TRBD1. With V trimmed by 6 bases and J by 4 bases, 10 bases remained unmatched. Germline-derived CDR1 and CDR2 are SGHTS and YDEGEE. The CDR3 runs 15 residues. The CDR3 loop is CASNLRQGLYNEQFF. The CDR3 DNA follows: TGTGCCAGCAACTTAAGACAGGGCCTATACAATGAGCAGTTCTTC.

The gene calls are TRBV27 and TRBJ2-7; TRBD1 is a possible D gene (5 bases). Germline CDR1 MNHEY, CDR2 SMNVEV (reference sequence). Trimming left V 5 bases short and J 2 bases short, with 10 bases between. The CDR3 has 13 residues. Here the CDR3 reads CASSQGSPYEQYF. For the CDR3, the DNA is TGTGCCAGCAGTCAGGGTTCGCCCTACGAGCAGTACTTC.

CDR3 amino acids: CAIRPDSSNEQFF. DNA of the CDR3: TGTGCCATCCGGCCTGATTCTTCCAATGAGCAGTTCTTC. This chain links TRBV10-3 with TRBJ2-1; D unclear. Germline loops: CDR1 ENHRY, CDR2 SYGVKD. Deletions cut 8 bases from V and 6 bases from J, with 14 bases between. The CDR3 covers 13 residues.

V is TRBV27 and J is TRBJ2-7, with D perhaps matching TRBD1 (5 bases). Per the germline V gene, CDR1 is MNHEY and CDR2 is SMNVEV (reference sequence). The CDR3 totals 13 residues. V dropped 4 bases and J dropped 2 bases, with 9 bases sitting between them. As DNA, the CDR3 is TGTGCCAGCAGTTACAGGATCACCTACGAGCAGTACTTC. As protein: CASSYRITYEQYF.

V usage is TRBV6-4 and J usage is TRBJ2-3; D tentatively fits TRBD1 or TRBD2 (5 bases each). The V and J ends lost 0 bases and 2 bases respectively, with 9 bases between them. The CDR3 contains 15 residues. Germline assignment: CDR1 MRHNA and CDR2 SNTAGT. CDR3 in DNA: TGTGCCAGCAGTGACTCGGGGGTTGTCACAGATACGCAGTATTTT. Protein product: CASSDSGVVTDTQYF.

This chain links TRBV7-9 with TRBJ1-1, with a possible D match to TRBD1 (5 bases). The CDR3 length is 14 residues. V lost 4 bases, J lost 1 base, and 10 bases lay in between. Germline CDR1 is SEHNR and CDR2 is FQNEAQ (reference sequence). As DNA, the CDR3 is TGTGCCAGCAGCTCCACCGGGGGGAACACTGAAGCTTTCTTT. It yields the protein CASSSTGGNTEAFF.

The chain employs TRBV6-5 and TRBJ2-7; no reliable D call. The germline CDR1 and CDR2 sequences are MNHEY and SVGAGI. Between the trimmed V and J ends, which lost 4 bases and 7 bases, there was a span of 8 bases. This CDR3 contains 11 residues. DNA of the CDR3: TGTGCCAGCAGTTCCACGGCTGAGCAGTACTTC. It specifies CASSSTAEQYF.

DNA for the CDR3: TGTGCCAGCAGCCCTAGCGGAAGGAACACCGGGGAGCTGTTTTTT. This translates into CASSPSGRNTGELFF. The chain couples TRBV7-7 to TRBJ2-2; 7 nucleotides agree with TRBD2. V dropped 5 bases and J dropped 1; count of bases not matched to a gene: 4. CDR1 is SSHAT and CDR2 is FNYEAQ in the germline V gene (reference sequence). CDR3 size: 15 residues. The whole variable domain, remainder taken from reference TRBV7-7 and TRBJ2-2, is GAGVSQSPRYKVTKRGQDVTLRCDPISSHATLYWYQQALGQGPEFLTYFNYEAQPDKSGLPSDRFSAERPEGSISTLTIQRTEQRDSAMYRCASSPSGRNTGELFFGEGSRLTVL.

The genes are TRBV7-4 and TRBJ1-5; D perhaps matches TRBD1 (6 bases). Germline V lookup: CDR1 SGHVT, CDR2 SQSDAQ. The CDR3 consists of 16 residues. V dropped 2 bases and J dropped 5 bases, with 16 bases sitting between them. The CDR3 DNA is TGTGCCAGCAGCTTATCTGCCGGGACATATCATCAGCCCCAGCATTTT. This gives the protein CASSLSAGTYHQPQHF.

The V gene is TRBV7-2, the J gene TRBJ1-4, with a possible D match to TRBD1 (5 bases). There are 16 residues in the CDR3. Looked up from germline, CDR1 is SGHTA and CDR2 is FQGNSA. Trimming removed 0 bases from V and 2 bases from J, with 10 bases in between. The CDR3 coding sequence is TGTGCCAGCAGCTTAGCGAGGACACTGACTAATGAAAAACTGTTTTTT. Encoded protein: CASSLARTLTNEKLFF.

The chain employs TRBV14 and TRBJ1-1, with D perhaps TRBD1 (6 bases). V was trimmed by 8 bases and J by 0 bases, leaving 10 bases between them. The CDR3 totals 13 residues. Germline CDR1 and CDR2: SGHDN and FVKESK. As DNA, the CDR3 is TGTGCCAGCGGACAGACTATGAACACTGAAGCTTTCTTT. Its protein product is CASGQTMNTEAFF.

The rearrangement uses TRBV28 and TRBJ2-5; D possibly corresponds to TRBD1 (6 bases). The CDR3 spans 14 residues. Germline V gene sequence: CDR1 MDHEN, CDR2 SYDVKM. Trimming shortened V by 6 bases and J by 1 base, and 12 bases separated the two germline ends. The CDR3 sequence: CASSAGQSQETQYF. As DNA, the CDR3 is TGTGCCAGCAGCGCCGGACAGTCCCAAGAGACCCAGTACTTC.

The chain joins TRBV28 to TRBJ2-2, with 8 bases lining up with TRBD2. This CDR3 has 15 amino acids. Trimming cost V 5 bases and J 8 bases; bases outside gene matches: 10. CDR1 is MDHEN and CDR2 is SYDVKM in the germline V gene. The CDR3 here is CASSPLKREHGELFF. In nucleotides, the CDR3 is TGTGCCAGCAGTCCCCTCAAGCGGGAGCATGGGGAGCTGTTTTTT.

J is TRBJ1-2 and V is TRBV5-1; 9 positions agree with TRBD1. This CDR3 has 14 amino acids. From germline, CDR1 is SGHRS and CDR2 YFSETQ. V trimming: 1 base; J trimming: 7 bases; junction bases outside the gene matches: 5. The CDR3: CASSLLGQGFGYTF. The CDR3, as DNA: TGCGCCAGCAGCTTGTTGGGACAGGGATTTGGCTACACCTTC. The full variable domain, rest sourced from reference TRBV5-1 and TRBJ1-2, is KAGVTQTPRYLIKTRGQQVTLSCSPISGHRSVSWYQQTPGQGLQFLFEYFSETQRNKGNFPGRFSGRQFSNSRSEMNVSTLELGDSALYLCASSLLGQGFGYTFGSGTRLTVV.